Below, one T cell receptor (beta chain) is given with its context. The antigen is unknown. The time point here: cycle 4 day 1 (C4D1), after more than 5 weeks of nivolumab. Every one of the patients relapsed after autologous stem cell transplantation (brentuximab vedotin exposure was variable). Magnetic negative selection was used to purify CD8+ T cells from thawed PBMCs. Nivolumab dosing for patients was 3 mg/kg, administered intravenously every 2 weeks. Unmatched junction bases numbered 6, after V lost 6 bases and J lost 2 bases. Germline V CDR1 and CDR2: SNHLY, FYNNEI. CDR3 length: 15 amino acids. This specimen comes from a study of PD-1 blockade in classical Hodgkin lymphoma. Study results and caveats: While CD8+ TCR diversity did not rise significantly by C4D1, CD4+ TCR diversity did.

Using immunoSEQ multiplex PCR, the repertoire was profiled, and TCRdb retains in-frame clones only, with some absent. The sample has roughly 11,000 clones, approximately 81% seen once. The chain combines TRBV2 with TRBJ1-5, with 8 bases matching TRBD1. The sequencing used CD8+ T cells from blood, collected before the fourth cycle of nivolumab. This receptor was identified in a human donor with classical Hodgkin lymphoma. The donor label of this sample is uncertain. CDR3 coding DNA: TGTGCCAGCAGCTCAGGGGGCTGGGGCAATCAGCCCCAGCATTTT. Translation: CASSSGGWGNQPQHF.